Below, 26 T cell receptor beta chains from the same sample are listed, as sequenced in a study of T-cell memory formation after mild COVID-19. TCRdb itself ran the 5' RACE reads through MiXCR, one entry per CDR3 protein. The sample has more than 400,000 distinct CDR3 sequences; 15% to 20% are singletons. Sequences were obtained from PBMCs or a T cell subset sorted from them (not recorded which). Source of these receptors: an adult woman who had mild COVID-19 (a few samples of this study predate the infection). Cell type and time point are not known.

This clonotype was seen only a few times. The chain couples TRBV4-3 to TRBJ2-3; D remains unclear. Germline V gene lookup returns CDR1 LGHNA and CDR2 YSLEER. The CDR3 runs 14 residues. V was pared by 4 bases and J by 0 bases, with 8 bases between. The CDR3 protein is CASSRDLSTDTQYF. In DNA, the CDR3 is TGCGCCAGCAGCCGTGACCTTAGCACAGATACGCAGTATTTT.

This clonotype has ten or more counts. The genes are TRBV5-1 and TRBJ2-1, with D perhaps being TRBD1 or TRBD2 (5 bases each). CDR1 SGHRS and CDR2 YFSETQ come from the germline V gene. Trimming took off 0 bases at V and 5 bases at J, with 15 bases between the two ends. The CDR3 totals 16 residues. CDR3 sequence: CASSLVMGDGNNEQFF. The CDR3 region has the DNA TGCGCCAGCAGCTTGGTAATGGGGGACGGCAACAATGAGCAGTTCTTC.

V gene TRBV29-1 combines with J gene TRBJ1-1, with D perhaps matching TRBD1 (5 bases). Trimming pared 6 bases from V and 5 bases from J, leaving 19 bases between. This CDR3 contains 14 residues. CDR1 SQVTM and CDR2 ANQGSEA come from the germline V gene. The CDR3 DNA sequence: TGCAGCGTCCGATTTGGAGGGGTTGGTACTGAAGCTTTCTTT. Encoded protein: CSVRFGGVGTEAFF. Drawing the rest from reference TRBV29-1 and TRBJ1-1, the complete variable domain is SAVISQKPSRDICQRGTSLTIQCQVDSQVTMMFWYRQQPGQSLTLIATANQGSEATYESGFVIDKFPISRPNLTFSTLTVSNMSPEDSSIYLCSVRFGGVGTEAFFGQGTRLTVV.

This clonotype was picked up a small number of times. The chain recombines TRBV3-1 with TRBJ2-1; possible D gene TRBD2, 5 bases. Trimming stripped 4 bases from V and 2 bases from J, with 9 bases between. Germline CDR1 LGHDT, CDR2 YNNKEL (reference sequence). This CDR3 spans 14 amino acids. CDR3 amino acids: CASSPGNTYNEQFF. In DNA, the CDR3 is TGTGCCAGCAGCCCGGGGAATACCTACAATGAGCAGTTCTTC.

In its sample, this clonotype was seen a few times. CDR3 sequence reads: CASSLGQIATNEKLFF. The CDR3, as DNA: TGCGCCAGCAGCCTCGGACAGATCGCAACTAATGAAAAACTGTTTTTT. The V and J genes are TRBV4-1 and TRBJ1-4; TRBD1 is a possible D gene (6 bases). Per the germline V gene, CDR1 is MGHRA and CDR2 is YSYEKL. CDR3 length: 16 residues. Deletions cut 4 bases from V and 0 bases from J, with 12 bases between.

The rearrangement joins TRBV7-8 to TRBJ2-7; TRBD2 matches 14 bases. CDR3 length: 17 residues. Germline trimming cut 5 bases from V and 1 base from J; bases unmatched to any gene: 7. Per the germline V gene, CDR1 is SGHVS and CDR2 is FQNEAQ. The CDR3 spells CASSPGTSGGLSYEQYF. In DNA form, the CDR3 reads TGTGCCAGCAGCCCGGGGACTAGCGGGGGACTATCCTACGAGCAGTACTTC.

V usage is TRBV11-2 and J usage is TRBJ2-1; D gene uncertain. The CDR3 length is 15 residues. Germline V gives CDR1 SGHAT, CDR2 FQNNGV. V was cut by 1 base and J by 5 bases, with 12 bases left in between. This CDR3 reads CASSLAWVGDNEQFF. CDR3 in DNA: TGTGCCAGCAGCTTAGCTTGGGTAGGCGACAATGAGCAGTTCTTC.

This clonotype has a handful of counts. The chain has TRBV27 and TRBJ1-1; weak D call: TRBD1 (6 bases). The CDR3 runs to 15 residues. The germline V and J ends were trimmed by 5 bases and 6 bases, with 19 bases remaining between them. CDR1 and CDR2 (germline): MNHEY, SMNVEV (reference sequence). As DNA, the CDR3 is TGTGCCAGCAGTATCGGGACACAACCTAAGGCTGAAGCTTTCTTT. It specifies CASSIGTQPKAEAFF.

This chain links TRBV5-1 with TRBJ2-3; D gene unclear. V shed 3 bases and J shed 1 base, with 9 bases lying between them. Germline CDR1 reads SGHRS; CDR2 reads YFSETQ. The CDR3 sequence is 14 residues long. CDR3 protein: CASSSFDGTDTQYF. The CDR3 DNA is TGCGCCAGCAGCTCCTTCGACGGCACAGATACGCAGTATTTT.

The chain recombines TRBV12-3 or TRBV12-4 with TRBJ2-1; 7 bases fit TRBD2. Trimming cost V 1 base and J 4 bases; bases outside gene matches: 4. This CDR3 has 15 amino acids. The DNA for the CDR3 is TGTGCCAGCAGTTTAGGGGGGGGAGGTTACAATGAGCAGTTCTTC. Protein: CASSLGGGGYNEQFF.

The chain uses TRBV2 and TRBJ1-1; D ambiguous. Germline-derived CDR1 and CDR2 are SNHLY and FYNNEI. The CDR3 has 13 amino acids. V was trimmed by 4 bases and J by 2 bases, leaving 8 bases between them. Here the CDR3 reads CASSAESNTEAFF. The CDR3 region has the DNA TGTGCCAGCAGTGCGGAGAGTAACACTGAAGCTTTCTTT.

This clonotype appeared a few times. The rearrangement uses TRBV7-9 and TRBJ2-2, with 7 bases identical to TRBD1. The junction had 4 bases not matched to a gene; V was cut back by 6 bases and J by 6 bases. Germline V gene data show CDR1 as SEHNR and CDR2 as FQNEAQ (reference sequence). This CDR3 has 13 amino acids. CDR3 amino acids: CASRPTGAGELFF. CDR3 nucleotide sequence: TGTGCCAGCAGACCCACAGGGGCCGGGGAGCTGTTTTTT. Using reference TRBV7-9 and TRBJ2-2 for the parts outside the CDR3, the full variable domain is DTGVSQNPRHKITKRGQNVTFRCDPISEHNRLYWYRQTLGQGPEFLTYFQNEAQLEKSRLLSDRFSAERPKGSFSTLEIQRTEQGDSAMYLCASRPTGAGELFFGEGSRLTVL.

This clonotype occurred a few times. V is TRBV7-6 and J is TRBJ2-7; 7 bases are shared with TRBD2. V gave up 2 bases and J gave up 3 bases; unmatched junction bases: 4. CDR1 SGHVS and CDR2 FNYEAQ come from the germline V gene. The CDR3 spans 14 residues. Written as DNA, the CDR3 is TGTGCCAGCAGCTTAAGTCCTAGCGGCTACGAGCAGTACTTC. This encodes CASSLSPSGYEQYF.

The V and J genes are TRBV15 and TRBJ2-1; no definite D call. This CDR3 region has 13 residues. V lost 0 bases and J 10 bases, leaving 10 bases between the germline ends. The germline V gene has CDR1 LNHNV and CDR2 YYDKDF (reference sequence). CDR3 sequence: CATSRDASQEQFF. DNA for the CDR3: TGTGCCACCAGCAGAGATGCTAGTCAAGAGCAGTTCTTC. Combining the CDR3 with reference TRBV15 and TRBJ2-1 gives the whole variable domain DAMVIQNPRYQVTQFGKPVTLSCSQTLNHNVMYWYQQKSSQAPKLLFHYYDKDFNNEADTPDNFQSRRPNTSFCFLDIRSPGLGDTAMYLCATSRDASQEQFFGPGTRLTVL.

The gene calls are TRBV6-2 or TRBV6-3 and TRBJ2-1; a possible D gene is TRBD2 (6 bases). Germline CDR1 is MNHEY and CDR2 is SVGEGT. The CDR3 is made up of 13 amino acids. V was cut by 4 bases and J by 7 bases, with 11 bases left in between. The CDR3 protein is CASSSGVGNEQFF. DNA for the CDR3: TGTGCCAGCAGTTCGGGAGTGGGGAATGAGCAGTTCTTC.

This clonotype has a handful of counts. The chain carries TRBV7-9 and TRBJ2-5; 8 nucleotides line up with TRBD2. This CDR3 region has 14 residues. Germline CDR1 is SEHNR and CDR2 is FQNEAQ (reference sequence). J gave up 4 bases and V 10 bases, and 11 bases lay outside the gene matches. This CDR3 reads CATRGSGRAETQYF. CDR3 bases: TGTGCCACCAGGGGAAGCGGGAGAGCAGAGACCCAGTACTTC.

Only a few counts were recorded for this clonotype. The chain uses TRBV5-1 and TRBJ2-3; D is ambiguous. Germline CDR1 reads SGHRS; CDR2 reads YFSETQ. This CDR3 spans 18 amino acids. The V end lost 0 bases, the J end lost 0 bases, and 17 bases lay between the germline ends. The CDR3 reads CASSLGNAVGPSTDTQYF. CDR3 nucleotide sequence: TGCGCCAGCAGCTTGGGGAACGCTGTCGGTCCCAGCACAGATACGCAGTATTTT.

This clonotype has a handful of counts. This CDR3 reads CASRPGTGINTEAFF. Written as DNA, the CDR3 is TGTGCCAGCAGGCCTGGGACAGGGATCAACACTGAAGCTTTCTTT. V gene TRBV28 combines with J gene TRBJ1-1, with 9 nucleotides matching TRBD1. Germline CDR1 reads MDHEN; CDR2 reads SYDVKM. Germline trimming cut 6 bases from V and 2 bases from J; bases unmatched to any gene: 7. This CDR3 region has 15 residues.

J is TRBJ2-1 and V is TRBV6-2 or TRBV6-3, with TRBD2 as a possible D gene (6 bases). Germline loops: CDR1 MNHEY, CDR2 SVGEGT. The CDR3 contains 15 residues. V was shortened by 2 bases and J by 2 bases, with 10 bases between the two germline ends. This chain's CDR3 is CASSYPGLTYNEQFF. DNA of the CDR3: TGTGCCAGCAGTTACCCGGGACTTACCTACAATGAGCAGTTCTTC.

The V and J genes are TRBV5-5 and TRBJ2-4; the D gene is possibly TRBD2 (5 bases). From germline, CDR1 is SGHKS and CDR2 YYEKEE (reference sequence). The CDR3 contains 13 residues. V was clipped by 4 bases and J by 6 bases, with 11 bases between them. The CDR3, as DNA: TGTGCCAGCAGCAATGATGAGGGAAACATTCAGTACTTC. Translated: CASSNDEGNIQYF.

V is TRBV7-2 and J is TRBJ2-3; the match to TRBD2 covers 10 bases. This CDR3 spans 15 amino acids. Germline V gene lookup returns CDR1 SGHTA and CDR2 FQGNSA. After removal of 1 base from V and 5 bases from J, the junction contained 3 bases not matched to a gene. CDR3 sequence (DNA): TGTGCCAGCAGCTTAGGGGGACTAGCGTTAGATACGCAGTATTTT. Translation: CASSLGGLALDTQYF.

This chain joins TRBV12-3 or TRBV12-4 and TRBJ1-1; D is unclear. This CDR3 is 15 amino acids long. V was shortened by 2 bases and J by 0 bases, with 10 bases between the two germline ends. CDR3 protein: CASSLRRQVNTEAFF. The CDR3 DNA reads as TGTGCCAGCAGTTTAAGGCGTCAGGTGAACACTGAAGCTTTCTTT.

This clonotype was detected a few times. The chain joins TRBV11-2 to TRBJ1-1; D perhaps matches TRBD1 (5 bases). The CDR3 extends over 14 amino acids. Trimming took 5 bases from V and 5 from J, leaving 15 bases between them. The germline V gene encodes CDR1 SGHAT and CDR2 FQNNGV. The CDR3 DNA reads TGTGCCAGCAGCATTGGGACGATGGGGACTGAAGCTTTCTTT. Protein: CASSIGTMGTEAFF.

The rearrangement uses TRBV6-6 and TRBJ1-2; TRBD1 matches 7 bases. After removal of 4 bases from V and 8 bases from J, the junction contained 13 bases not matched to a gene. CDR1 and CDR2 (germline): MNHNY, SVGAGI (reference sequence). The CDR3 length is 15 residues. Here the CDR3 reads CASSSRDSALRGYTF. CDR3 DNA: TGTGCCAGCAGTTCCCGGGACAGTGCTCTGAGGGGCTACACCTTC.

The V call is TRBV5-1, the J call TRBJ1-1, with 7 bases fitting TRBD1. The CDR3 sequence is 14 residues long. CDR1 and CDR2 from the germline V gene are SGHRS and YFSETQ. J lost 4 bases, V lost 4 bases, and 7 bases had no gene match. CDR3: CASSRKTGSTEAFF. CDR3 DNA: TGCGCCAGCAGCCGGAAGACAGGGAGCACTGAAGCTTTCTTT.

This clonotype was seen more than once but under ten times. J is TRBJ1-5 and V is TRBV24-1; TRBD1 is a possible D gene (6 bases). Germline V gives CDR1 KGHDR, CDR2 SFDVKD. V shed 5 bases and J shed 1 base, with 14 bases lying between them. CDR3 size: 16 residues. CDR3 sequence (DNA): TGTGCCACCAGTGCTAAAGGACAGTCCAGCAATCAGCCCCAGCATTTT. Translated: CATSAKGQSSNQPQHF.